Listed below are T cell receptor beta chains from one sample, sequenced in a study of Ad26.COV2.S vaccination and SARS-CoV-2 variants. The method was immunoSEQ multiplex PCR; TCRdb's version includes in-frame clones alone and lacks a portion of them. The table lists 300,000 to 500,000 clones, 75% to 90% of them singletons. The sample was peripheral blood, taken in a trial of Ad26.COV2.S vaccine versus placebo. The receptors were gathered from a person between 18 and 65 years old who received the Ad26.COV2.S COVID-19 vaccine or a placebo. The CDR3 runs from the conserved cysteine through the conserved F or W.

v_gene,j_gene,CDR3aa
TRBV3-1/TRBV3-2,TRBJ1-2,CASSQGDRGQWSYGYTF
TRBV4-1,TRBJ2-2,CASSQVDTGELFF
TRBV6-5,TRBJ1-2,CASSYYKETAYGYTF
TRBV6-5,TRBJ1-2,CASSGTGDNYGYTF
TRBV6-2/TRBV6-3,TRBJ2-1,CASSYSGLNEQFF
TRBV29-1,TRBJ1-2,CSVTGGDANYGYTF
TRBV27,TRBJ2-7,CASSLFGTGVGQYF
TRBV12-3/TRBV12-4,TRBJ1-2,CASSLGGPYGYTF
TRBV5-8,TRBJ1-2,CASSSRQGAHGYTF
TRBV18,TRBJ2-3,CASSREGLEVDTQYF
TRBV2,TRBJ2-6,CASSKGSSGANVLTF
TRBV3-1/TRBV3-2,TRBJ1-1,CASSSRNTEAFF
TRBV19,TRBJ1-5,CASSTSTGGRNQPQHF
TRBV19,TRBJ2-3,CASSMGDTQYF
TRBV29-1,TRBJ2-7,CSVGDSSYEQYF
TRBV25-1,TRBJ2-1,CASSESRPRPPNEQFF
TRBV7-2,TRBJ1-2,CASSSPGQLLSNYGYTF
TRBV4-1,TRBJ2-6,CASSQDQGSGANVLTF
TRBV24-1,TRBJ2-2,CATSDSTWNTGELFF
TRBV18,TRBJ2-1,CASSPSPRSEQFF
TRBV6-4,TRBJ2-1,CASPPGSSYNEQFF
TRBV30,TRBJ1-1,CAWSVGVNTEAFF
TRBV5-6,TRBJ2-1,CASSAKWTSGGPYNEQFF
TRBV4-1,TRBJ1-1,CASSLREGPAFF
TRBV11-2,TRBJ2-5,CASSSIRDRQETQYF
TRBV25-1,TRBJ2-6,CASSSSGANVLTF
TRBV28,TRBJ2-3,CASSLIGYRADTQYF
TRBV11-2,TRBJ1-6,CASSSNLKGLRAPLHF
TRBV19,TRBJ1-3,CASSIAAANSGNTIYF
TRBV11-3,TRBJ1-1,CASSLDGYTEAFF
TRBV11-2,TRBJ2-3,CASSSGAEPTDTQYF
TRBV6-6,TRBJ1-1,CASSLAGYGAFF
TRBV19,TRBJ1-1,CASSVDRMNTEAFF
TRBV6-5,TRBJ1-1,CASRGVLSGTEAFF
TRBV23-1,TRBJ2-2,CASTSWQRLAGRGELFF
TRBV6-1,TRBJ1-2,CASSEAKTPYGYTF
TRBV5-6,TRBJ1-1,CASSYGTGTFGAFF
TRBV12-3/TRBV12-4,TRBJ2-7,CASSLALGEQYF
TRBV4-1,TRBJ1-6,CASSQALAGNSPLHF
TRBV18,TRBJ2-7,CASSWDSQYEQYF
TRBV7-9,TRBJ1-2,CASSLAGTGYGYTF
TRBV11-2,TRBJ2-1,CASSFRDSSTDEQFF
TRBV10-1,TRBJ1-1,CASSPGGTEAFF
TRBV5-6,TRBJ2-7,CASSKGTGYEQYF
TRBV7-2,TRBJ2-2,CASSPSAGTSTGELFF
TRBV3-1/TRBV3-2,TRBJ1-6,CASSQVESPLHF
TRBV3-1/TRBV3-2,TRBJ2-3,CASSPDPLAGTTDTQYF
TRBV18,TRBJ2-1,CASSPPEGSYNEQFF
TRBV3-1/TRBV3-2,TRBJ2-7,CASSQDEESGVYEQYF
TRBV6-6,TRBJ2-7,CASSYSVSGGLEEQYF
TRBV3-1/TRBV3-2,TRBJ2-5,CASSQGWGFQETQYF
TRBV27,TRBJ2-5,CASSPMDRARRTQYF
TRBV20-1,TRBJ1-2,CSARAIYGYTF
TRBV5-1,TRBJ2-7,CASSLGGSTYEQYF
TRBV19,TRBJ2-3,CASSNGQLSTDTQYF